Following are 24 T cell receptor beta chains from one sample sequenced in a study of T and B cells in COVID-19 patients. Each TRB amplification used roughly 250-550 ng of genomic DNA from blood. Multiplex PCR with BIOMED2 TRB-A/B primer pools amplified TRB rearrangements. TCRdb redid the calling of the multiplex PCR reads with MiXCR, one entry per CDR3 protein. The table shows more than 9,000 distinct CDR3 sequences, with around 30% occurring only once. Sequencing input: blood. These receptors came from a human donor who had recovered from COVID-19.

The J gene is TRBJ2-1, the V gene TRBV5-4; the match to TRBD2 covers 8 bases. Per the germline V gene, CDR1 is SGHNT and CDR2 is YYREEE (reference sequence). This CDR3 has 17 amino acids. V trimming: 0 bases; J trimming: 9 bases; junction bases outside the gene matches: 14. Here the CDR3 reads CASSLGPGSGSSGEQFF. Here the CDR3 DNA reads TGTGCCAGCAGCTTGGGACCGGGAAGCGGGAGCTCCGGTGAGCAGTTCTTC.

The genes are TRBV6-5 and TRBJ2-7, with TRBD2 matching over 7 bases. CDR1 is MNHEY and CDR2 is SVGAGI in the germline V gene. Trimming took 6 bases from V and 3 from J; bases not matched to a gene: 8. The CDR3 loop spans 14 amino acids. The chain's CDR3 is CASSNPTSDYEQYV. As DNA, the CDR3 is TGTGCCAGCAGCAACCCTACTAGCGACTACGAGCAGTACGTC.

Sample share makes this clonotype medium-sized. The chain uses TRBV19 and TRBJ2-7; D might be TRBD2 (6 bases). The CDR3 runs to 13 residues. Trimming shortened V by 4 bases and J by 3 bases, and 10 bases separated the two germline ends. Germline V gene lookup returns CDR1 LNHDA and CDR2 SQIVND (reference sequence). The CDR3 bases are TGTGCCAGTAGTAAGGCGGGACTCTACGAGCAGTACTTC. Its protein is CASSKAGLYEQYF.

This clonotype was seen a handful of times. This sequence joins TRBV5-1 and TRBJ2-3; D uncertain. Germline lookup yields CDR1 SGHRS and CDR2 YFSETQ. The CDR3 consists of 13 residues. Trimming cost V 1 base and J 1 base, with 4 bases left between them. The CDR3 sequence: CASSLRGTDTQYF. The CDR3 region has the DNA TGCGCCAGCAGCTTGCGTGGCACAGATACGCAGTATTTT.

For this clonotype: A read error may explain this, as a much larger clone is one base away. The chain employs TRBV6-5 and TRBJ2-1; D may be TRBD1 (6 bases). The CDR3 extends over 15 amino acids. The ends were cut back, 6 bases at V and 2 bases at J, with 14 bases in the middle. Germline CDR1 and CDR2: MNHEY and SVGAGI. CDR3 region: CASSTGTWPYNEQFF. The CDR3 nucleotides are TGTGCCAGCAGCACCGGGACATGGCCCTACAATGAGCAGTTCTTC.

This sequence joins TRBV6-2 or TRBV6-3 and TRBJ1-2; D unclear. Trimming cost V 7 bases and J 4 bases, with 13 bases left between them. The CDR3 is 13 residues long. Germline loops: CDR1 MNHEY, CDR2 SVGEGT. The CDR3 nucleotides are TGTGCCAGCATTTATGGATGGGGCTATGGCTACACCTTC. Its translation: CASIYGWGYGYTF.

The chain has TRBV13 and TRBJ2-7; weak D call: TRBD1 (6 bases). The CDR3 contains 15 residues. The V gene lost 5 bases and the J gene lost 6 bases, with 20 bases spanning the gap. CDR1 is PRHDT, CDR2 FYEKMQ, per germline (reference sequence). This CDR3 reads CASSVDSGHSGEQYV. The CDR3 nucleotides are TGTGCCAGCAGCGTAGACTCGGGACATTCCGGCGAGCAGTACGTC.

This clonotype appeared a single time. The rearrangement uses TRBV6-6 and TRBJ2-1; 12 bases match TRBD1. Looked up from germline, CDR1 is MNHNY and CDR2 is SVGAGI (reference sequence). J was trimmed by 6 bases and V by 4 bases; bases with no gene match: 4. CDR3 length equals 15 residues. The CDR3 loop reads CASSSRDRGPNEQFF. CDR3 DNA sequence: TGTGCCAGCAGTTCCCGGGACAGGGGGCCCAATGAGCAGTTCTTC.

V and J are TRBV12-3 or TRBV12-4 and TRBJ2-5; 7 bases are a match to TRBD2. Trimming at V came to 6 bases and at J to 5 bases, leaving 3 bases not matched to a gene. The CDR3 runs to 12 residues. The CDR3 region has the DNA TGTGCCAGCAGACTGGGGGGGGAGACCCAGTACTTC. Translated, it gives CASRLGGETQYF.

The rearrangement joins TRBV6-5 to TRBJ1-1; perhaps TRBD1 as D (5 bases). There are 12 residues in the CDR3. V was pared by 0 bases and J by 6 bases, with 5 bases between. The V gene's germline CDR1 is MNHEY and CDR2 SVGAGI. The chain's CDR3 is CASSYSGAEAFF. CDR3 sequence (DNA): TGTGCCAGCAGTTACTCGGGGGCTGAAGCTTTCTTT.

V is TRBV19 and J is TRBJ2-3; 9 nucleotides agree with TRBD2. The CDR3 is made up of 16 amino acids. J gave up 1 base and V 7 bases, and 9 bases lay outside the gene matches. The germline V gene has CDR1 LNHDA and CDR2 SQIVND (reference sequence). CDR3 sequence (DNA): TGTGCCAGTACCCCCTCGGGCGGGGGGGGCACAGATACGCAGTATTTT. Amino acid sequence: CASTPSGGGGTDTQYF. The whole variable domain, remainder taken from reference TRBV19 and TRBJ2-3, is DGGITQSPKYLFRKEGQNVTLSCEQNLNHDAMYWYRQDPGQGLRLIYYSQIVNDFQKGDIAEGYSVSREKKESFPLTVTSAQKNPTAFYLCASTPSGGGGTDTQYFGPGTRLTVL.

The chain employs TRBV6-2 or TRBV6-3 and TRBJ1-5, with TRBD1 identical over 9 bases. J gave up 3 bases and V 6 bases, and 15 bases lay outside the gene matches. The germline V gene has CDR1 MNHEY and CDR2 SVGEGT. CDR3 size: 18 residues. The CDR3 reads CASSTLRDRVKINQPQHF. CDR3 nucleotides: TGTGCCAGCAGCACCCTAAGGGACAGGGTAAAAATCAATCAGCCCCAGCATTTT.

By sample share, this clonotype is medium-sized. The chain links TRBV6-6 to TRBJ2-7, with D unclear. Trimming cost V 2 bases and J 2 bases, with 10 bases left between them. Germline CDR1 and CDR2: MNHNY and SVGAGI (reference sequence). The CDR3 contains 14 residues. The CDR3 protein is CASSYLGATYEQYV. The CDR3, as DNA: TGTGCCAGCAGTTACCTCGGAGCTACCTACGAGCAGTACGTC.

This clonotype is medium-sized. The chain has TRBV18 and TRBJ2-2, with 8 positions matching TRBD2. Trimming cost V 5 bases and J 1 base; bases outside gene matches: 9. The CDR3 has 17 residues. The germline V gene has CDR1 KGHSH and CDR2 LQKENI. Here the CDR3 DNA reads TGTGCCAGCTCATCTTCCCAAGCGGGAGTGAACACCGGGGAGCTGTTTTTT. It codes for CASSSSQAGVNTGELFF.

This clonotype came up once. The CDR3 sequence is CASRTSGREIETQYF. Written as DNA, the CDR3 is TGCGCCAGCCGTACTAGCGGGAGAGAAATAGAGACCCAGTACTTC. The rearrangement joins TRBV10-1 to TRBJ2-5, with TRBD2 identical over 11 bases. The germline gives CDR1 WNHNN, CDR2 SYGVQD (reference sequence). Trimming at V came to 8 bases and at J to 4 bases, leaving 9 bases not matched to a gene. The CDR3 has 15 amino acids.

The V call is TRBV5-4, the J call TRBJ2-7; weak D call: TRBD2 (5 bases). Germline-derived CDR1 and CDR2 are SGHNT and YYREEE (reference sequence). The V end was cut by 2 bases, the J end by 0 bases, with 6 bases between. The CDR3 totals 13 residues. CDR3 bases: TGTGCCAGCAGCTTCGGAGGCTCCTACGAGCAGTACGTC. Its protein is CASSFGGSYEQYV.

This clonotype was counted a few times. The genes are TRBV6-1 and TRBJ2-1; no reliable D call. V dropped 6 bases and J dropped 4 bases, with 13 bases sitting between them. CDR3 length equals 14 residues. Germline assignment: CDR1 MNHNS and CDR2 SASEGT. The CDR3 nucleotides read TGTGCCAGCAGCTCCAAAAGGAGTTACAATGAGCAGTTCTTC. It specifies CASSSKRSYNEQFF.

Only a few counts were recorded for this clonotype. The V and J genes are TRBV5-5 and TRBJ1-2; D is unclear. The CDR3 runs 12 residues. The V end lost 4 bases, the J end lost 4 bases, and 8 bases lay between the germline ends. Germline values: CDR1 SGHKS, CDR2 YYEKEE (reference sequence). CDR3 region: CASSPDFYGYTF. The CDR3 DNA sequence: TGTGCCAGCAGCCCGGACTTCTATGGCTACACCTTC.

This chain uses TRBV6-2 or TRBV6-3 with TRBJ2-7; D unresolved. Trimming took 4 bases from V and 4 from J, leaving 8 bases between them. CDR1 and CDR2 from the germline V gene are MNHEY and SVGEGT. The CDR3 loop spans 12 amino acids. The CDR3 nucleotides read TGTGCCAGCAGTTCGACACGTTACGAGCAGTACGTC. This translates into CASSSTRYEQYV.

This clonotype is deemed medium-sized. The chain has TRBV29-1 and TRBJ1-2; 9 bases agree with TRBD1. The germline gives CDR1 SQVTM, CDR2 ANQGSEA. With 7 bases clipped from V and 7 bases from J, the junction kept 19 bases outside the gene matches. The CDR3 covers 16 residues. CDR3 loop: CSAQPALGQGYAGYTF. The CDR3 nucleotides read TGCAGCGCTCAACCGGCCCTCGGACAGGGGTACGCTGGCTACACCTTC.

V and J are TRBV11-3 and TRBJ2-3, with 7 bases lining up with TRBD2. Germline V CDR1 and CDR2: SGHNT, YENEEA. The CDR3 spans 19 residues. Germline trimming cut 4 bases from V and 0 bases from J; bases unmatched to any gene: 16. The chain's CDR3 is CASSSDIRGGVSSTDTQYF. As DNA, the CDR3 is TGTGCCAGCAGCTCGGACATTAGGGGAGGGGTTTCGAGCACAGATACGCAGTATTTT.

This clonotype has a handful of counts. This chain links TRBV24-1 with TRBJ2-1, with 8 bases matching TRBD1. The CDR3 loop spans 15 amino acids. Germline V gene sequence: CDR1 KGHDR, CDR2 SFDVKD. Unmatched junction bases numbered 2, after V lost 3 bases and J lost 2 bases. The CDR3 protein is CATSDPTGAYNEQFF. The CDR3 DNA sequence: TGTGCCACCAGTGATCCGACAGGGGCCTACAATGAGCAGTTCTTC.

Details on this clonotype: The junction departs from germline at one end; a sequencing error may be responsible. This rearrangement joins TRBV5-3 to TRBJ2-2, with 10 bases lining up with TRBD2. TRBV5-3 falls under the ORF class, with uncertain function. The CDR3 is made up of 14 amino acids. The CDR3 DNA reads TGCGCCAGCAGCCTTAGCGGGGGGACCGGGGAGCTGTTTTTT. The encoded protein is CASSLSGGTGELFF.

This clonotype rates as medium-sized. J is TRBJ1-2 and V is TRBV30; possible D gene TRBD1, 5 bases. This CDR3 spans 12 amino acids. Germline CDR1 reads GTSNPN; CDR2 reads SVGIG (reference sequence). The V and J ends lost 7 bases and 5 bases respectively, with 14 bases between them. The DNA for the CDR3 is TGTGCCTCCCCGGGGTCAGGGTATGGCTACACCTTC. As protein: CASPGSGYGYTF.